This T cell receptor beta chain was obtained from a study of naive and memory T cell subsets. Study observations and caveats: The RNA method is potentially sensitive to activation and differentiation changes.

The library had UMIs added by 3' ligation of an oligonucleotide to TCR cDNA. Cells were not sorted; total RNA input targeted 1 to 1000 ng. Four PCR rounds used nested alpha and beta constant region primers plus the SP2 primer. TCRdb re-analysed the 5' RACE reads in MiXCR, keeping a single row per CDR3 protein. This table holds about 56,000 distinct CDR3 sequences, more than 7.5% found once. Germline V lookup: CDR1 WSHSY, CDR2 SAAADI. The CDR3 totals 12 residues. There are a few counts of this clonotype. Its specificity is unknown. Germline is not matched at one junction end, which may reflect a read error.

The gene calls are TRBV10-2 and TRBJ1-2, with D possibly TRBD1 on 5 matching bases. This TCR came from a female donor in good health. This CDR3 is CATMTDSYGDTF. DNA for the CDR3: TGCGCCACTATGACAGACTCCTATGGCGACACCTTC.